The 6 T cell receptor beta chains listed next were all sequenced from one sample in a study of beta chain features in type 1 diabetes. General study results and limits: In all four CD4+ subsets, TCRB CDR3 length was significantly, moderately reduced in type 1 diabetes.

These receptors have no identified antigens. Reverse transcription of all isolated RNA meant that expressed TCRB transcripts were sequenced. The assay was immunoSEQ multiplex PCR, and TCRdb's table has in-frame clones only and misses some. The sample carries approximately 160,000 clones, around a tenth recorded once. The sequencing sample was made of central memory CD4+ T cells from blood. The receptors derive from a man younger than 45 with type 1 diabetes.

The table lists this clone with many counts. V is TRBV9 and J is TRBJ1-1; the D gene is possibly TRBD1 (5 bases). CDR1 and CDR2 from the germline V gene are SGDLS and YYNGEE. The V end was cut by 4 bases, the J end by 2 bases, with 12 bases between. The length of the CDR3 is 14 residues. CDR3 protein: CASSKDSRNTEAFF. The CDR3 region has the DNA TGTGCCAGCAGCAAAGACAGTCGTAACACTGAAGCTTTCTTT.

This clone turned up a few times. The chain employs TRBV27 and TRBJ1-2; the D gene is possibly TRBD1 (5 bases). Trimming took 3 bases from V and 3 from J, leaving 8 bases between them. Germline V gives CDR1 MNHEY, CDR2 SMNVEV (reference sequence). The CDR3 loop spans 13 amino acids. The CDR3 loop reads CASSFRVDYGYTF. As DNA, the CDR3 is TGTGCCAGCAGTTTCAGGGTGGACTATGGCTACACCTTC.

This clone has only a few counts. This chain uses TRBV7-3 with TRBJ2-2; no definite D call. Trimming shortened V by 5 bases and J by 2 bases, and 9 bases separated the two germline ends. The CDR3 length is 14 residues. In germline, CDR1 is SGHTA, CDR2 FQGTGA. The CDR3 DNA follows: TGTGCCAGCAGCCCCCGACTCAACACCGGGGAGCTGTTTTTT. Encoded protein: CASSPRLNTGELFF.

This clone was counted between two and nine times. The chain combines TRBV7-2 with TRBJ1-3; unclear D gene. CDR1 and CDR2 (germline): SGHTA, FQGNSA. V was cut by 1 base and J by 2 bases, with 15 bases left in between. The CDR3 covers 17 residues. CDR3 nucleotides: TGTGCCAGCAGCTTAGTGTCCGGGGAAGTTGCTGGAAACACCATATATTTT. Protein sequence: CASSLVSGEVAGNTIYF.

This clone was picked up one time. The chain combines TRBV7-2 with TRBJ2-7; D possibly corresponds to TRBD2 (5 bases). The V end was cut by 0 bases, the J end by 3 bases, with 9 bases between. The CDR3 consists of 14 residues. Per the germline V gene, CDR1 is SGHTA and CDR2 is FQGNSA. CDR3 coding DNA: TGTGCCAGCAGCTTAGCGGGAGTGAACTACGAGCAGTACTTC. As protein: CASSLAGVNYEQYF.

This clone turned up a few times. V gene TRBV18 combines with J gene TRBJ2-3, with D uncertain. CDR1 is KGHSH, CDR2 LQKENI, per germline. V was cut by 3 bases and J by 2 bases, with 15 bases left in between. The CDR3 length is 16 residues. The CDR3 DNA reads as TGTGCCAGCTCACCGTCACTTCTCGCCGCCACAGATACGCAGTATTTT. This sequence encodes CASSPSLLAATDTQYF. Based on the CDR3 plus reference TRBV18 and TRBJ2-3, the full variable domain is NAGVMQNPRHLVRRRGQEARLRCSPMKGHSHVYWYRQLPEEGLKFMVYLQKENIIDESGMPKERFSAEFPKEGPSILRIQQVVRGDSAAYFCASSPSLLAATDTQYFGPGTRLTVL.